This TCR beta chain was retrieved from a study of blood T cell repertoires in COVID-19. The germline V gene has CDR1 GTSNPN and CDR2 SVGIG (reference sequence). The V segment lost 3 bases and the J segment 7 bases; nucleotides outside the gene matches: 11. CDR3 length equals 15 residues. The repertoire was sequenced with immunoSEQ multiplex PCR; TCRdb's copy has only in-frame clones and lacks some. The sample holds about 360,000 clones, approximately 89% seen once. The receptor was isolated from a middle-aged man in a cohort exposed to, infected with or recovered from COVID-19 (not recorded which). The V gene is TRBV30, the J gene TRBJ2-1; TRBD2 agrees at 8 bases. Sequenced input: PBMCs or T cells enriched from blood (not recorded which). The CDR3 is CAWSLRGLVSNEQFF. The DNA of the CDR3 is TGTGCCTGGAGCCTCCGGGGACTAGTCAGTAATGAGCAGTTCTTC.